This passage covers 5 T cell receptor beta chains from one sample sequenced in a study of T cell repertoires in cytomegalovirus infection. In TCRdb, the reads were re-called with MiXCR into one record per CDR3 protein. The sample contains fewer than 300,000 distinct CDR3 sequences, roughly 23% of which appear only once. The sample taken for sequencing was PBMCs. The receptor source for this set is a human donor in good health (CMV status not recorded). Some clones in this sample may be carry-over from other donors' samples.

V usage is TRBV7-9 and J usage is TRBJ1-2; D ambiguous. The V end was cut by 1 base, the J end by 2 bases, with 8 bases between. Germline loops: CDR1 SEHNR, CDR2 FQNEAQ (reference sequence). This CDR3 is built from 14 residues. CDR3 in DNA: TGTGCCAGCAGCTTAGGCAGAATGAACTATGGCTACACCTTC. It is translated as CASSLGRMNYGYTF.

This clonotype was observed a few times. The rearrangement joins TRBV6-4 to TRBJ2-2; D is unclear. V gave up 7 bases and J gave up 1 base, with 10 bases separating them. The CDR3 consists of 14 residues. In germline, CDR1 is MRHNA, CDR2 SNTAGT. CDR3 residues: CASKGTMNTGELFF. The CDR3 DNA is TGTGCCAGCAAGGGCACCATGAACACCGGGGAGCTGTTTTTT.

This clonotype was counted between two and nine times. This chain joins TRBV10-3 and TRBJ2-1; the D gene is possibly TRBD2 (7 bases). This CDR3 region has 14 residues. Deletions cut 9 bases from V and 3 bases from J, with 15 bases between. Germline V gene lookup returns CDR1 ENHRY and CDR2 SYGVKD. CDR3 DNA sequence: TGTGCCATACGGGGGGCCCCGGGCTACAATGAGCAGTTCTTC. Translation gives CAIRGAPGYNEQFF.

V is TRBV29-1 and J is TRBJ1-1; D is uncertain. CDR3 length equals 11 residues. With 6 bases removed from V and 1 base from J, the gap between germline ends came to 6 bases. Per germline, CDR1 SQVTM and CDR2 ANQGSEA. The CDR3 region is CSVIKNTEAFF. In DNA form, the CDR3 reads TGCAGCGTCATAAAGAACACTGAAGCTTTCTTT.

V is TRBV28 and J is TRBJ2-6, with D perhaps TRBD2 (6 bases). Germline V lookup: CDR1 MDHEN, CDR2 SYDVKM. Trimming stripped 4 bases from V and 2 bases from J, with 6 bases between. The CDR3 has 14 residues. DNA for the CDR3: TGTGCCAGCAGTTGGAGGGCTGGGGCCAACGTCCTGACTTTC. It specifies CASSWRAGANVLTF. Together with reference TRBV28 and TRBJ2-6, the CDR3 gives the full variable domain: DVKVTQSSRYLVKRTGEKVFLECVQDMDHENMFWYRQDPGLGLRLIYFSYDVKMKEKGDIPEGYSVSREKKERFSLILESASTNQTSMYLCASSWRAGANVLTFGAGSRLTVL.